The 31 T cell receptor beta chains reported below all come from one sample, sequenced in a study of shared clonotypes between healthy human individuals. The protocol was immunoSEQ multiplex PCR, while the TCRdb copy is restricted to in-frame clones and leaves out a portion. The sample has approximately 1,500,000 clones; roughly 97% are singletons. The sample consisted of naive CD4+ T cells sorted from blood. Documented subset: CD45RA+ positively selected. The receptors shown here come from a man aged 30-40 years in good health.

The chain links TRBV11-2 to TRBJ2-1; 11 nucleotides agree with TRBD2. The CDR3 runs to 16 residues. Germline V gives CDR1 SGHAT, CDR2 FQNNGV. Germline trimming cut 5 bases from V and 4 bases from J; bases unmatched to any gene: 7. CDR3 protein: CASSPSSGRTYNEQFF. In DNA, the CDR3 is TGTGCCAGCAGCCCCTCTAGCGGGAGGACATACAATGAGCAGTTCTTC.

The chain uses TRBV27 and TRBJ2-3; D unclear. V was clipped by 6 bases and J by 0 bases, with 7 bases between them. In germline, CDR1 is MNHEY, CDR2 SMNVEV (reference sequence). CDR3 size: 13 residues. The CDR3 protein is CASRKASTDTQYF. DNA for the CDR3: TGTGCCAGCAGGAAAGCTAGCACAGATACGCAGTATTTT.

For this clone: The sample contains more than one DNA sequence encoding this CDR3. The chain joins TRBV5-1 to TRBJ1-1, with a tentative D call TRBD1 (6 bases). Germline CDR1 SGHRS, CDR2 YFSETQ. V lost 4 bases and J 3 bases, leaving 13 bases between the germline ends. The CDR3 has 14 amino acids. The CDR3 DNA follows: TGCGCCAGCAGCCTGACAGGAGGAGACACTGAAGCTTTCTTT. Residues: CASSLTGGDTEAFF. The complete variable domain, with remaining parts taken from reference TRBV5-1 and TRBJ1-1, reads KAGVTQTPRYLIKTRGQQVTLSCSPISGHRSVSWYQQTPGQGLQFLFEYFSETQRNKGNFPGRFSGRQFSNSRSEMNVSTLELGDSALYLCASSLTGGDTEAFFGQGTRLTVV.

The chain's CDR3 is CAISRDSANTGELFF. The CDR3 DNA follows: TGTGCCATCAGTCGGGACTCCGCGAACACCGGGGAGCTGTTTTTT. The chain carries TRBV10-3 and TRBJ2-2; D is possibly TRBD2 (6 bases). The germline CDR1 and CDR2 sequences are ENHRY and SYGVKD. The V gene lost 5 bases and the J gene lost 0 bases, with 10 bases spanning the gap. The CDR3 has 15 residues.

This clone was counted a single time. V usage is TRBV2 and J usage is TRBJ1-5, with D perhaps matching TRBD1 (6 bases). Trimming left V 3 bases short and J 2 bases short, with 8 bases between. The CDR3 covers 14 residues. The germline V gene encodes CDR1 SNHLY and CDR2 FYNNEI. The CDR3 bases are TGTGCCAGCAGTGATTGGACAGGCAATCAGCCCCAGCATTTT. It yields the protein CASSDWTGNQPQHF.

The genes are TRBV15 and TRBJ1-5, with D perhaps TRBD1 (5 bases). Germline CDR1 LNHNV, CDR2 YYDKDF (reference sequence). The CDR3 extends over 15 amino acids. V lost 1 base, J lost 7 bases, and 14 bases lay in between. The CDR3 loop is CATSRVTAGLQPQHF. In nucleotides, the CDR3 is TGTGCCACCAGCAGAGTGACCGCAGGGTTGCAGCCCCAGCATTTT.

Note on this clone: In the same sample, other DNA sequences code for this CDR3. V usage is TRBV7-7 and J usage is TRBJ2-1, with 12 positions matching TRBD2. Germline V lookup: CDR1 SSHAT, CDR2 FNYEAQ (reference sequence). This CDR3 has 15 amino acids. The trim removed 5 bases at V and 5 bases at J, leaving 4 bases unmatched. The chain's CDR3 is CASSPGLAGNNEQFF. CDR3 nucleotides: TGTGCCAGCAGCCCAGGACTAGCGGGAAACAATGAGCAGTTCTTC.

CDR3 residues: CASSFNRGLEQYF. CDR3 nucleotides: TGCGCCAGCAGCTTCAACAGGGGGCTCGAGCAGTACTTC. The J gene is TRBJ2-7, the V gene TRBV5-1, with 9 bases identical to TRBD1. This CDR3 contains 13 residues. Germline V gene sequence: CDR1 SGHRS, CDR2 YFSETQ. J lost 6 bases, V lost 2 bases, and 3 bases had no gene match.

Of note for this clone: Other DNA sequences from this sample encode an identical CDR3 as well. V usage is TRBV6-1 and J usage is TRBJ1-1, with D possibly being TRBD1 (5 bases). CDR1 is MNHNS and CDR2 is SASEGT in the germline V gene. The CDR3 spans 14 residues. V lost 2 bases and J 5 bases, leaving 12 bases between the germline ends. The chain's CDR3 is CASSERGRGTEAFF. The CDR3 DNA follows: TGTGCCAGCAGTGAAAGAGGGAGGGGAACTGAAGCTTTCTTT.

The rearrangement uses TRBV11-2 and TRBJ2-5, with a weak D call TRBD2 (5 bases). Trimming pared 7 bases from V and 5 bases from J, leaving 26 bases between. This CDR3 is 17 amino acids long. CDR1 and CDR2 from the germline V gene are SGHAT and FQNNGV. The DNA for the CDR3 is TGTGCCAGCACCCGAGAGGGTCGGGGTAGGGTGTGGGAGACCCAGTACTTC. Translated: CASTREGRGRVWETQYF.

This clone appeared a few times. The junction does not match germline at one end; this may be a read error. The V call is TRBV10-1, the J call TRBJ2-5; 7 positions match TRBD2. This CDR3 is 13 amino acids long. Per the germline V gene, CDR1 is WNHNN and CDR2 is SYGVQD (reference sequence). CDR3 in amino acids: CPSDGGYQETQYF. The CDR3 DNA sequence: TGCCCCAGCGACGGGGGGTACCAAGAGACCCAGTACTTC.

The chain is built from TRBV18 and TRBJ2-3; 10 positions match TRBD2. V trimming: 0 bases; J trimming: 1 base; junction bases outside the gene matches: 16. Germline lookup yields CDR1 KGHSH and CDR2 LQKENI. The CDR3 spans 21 residues. CDR3 in DNA: TGTGCCAGCTCACCACCGGCTACCGGGACTAGCGACACCCCTCGCACAGATACGCAGTATTTT. Translating gives CASSPPATGTSDTPRTDTQYF.

The V call is TRBV29-1, the J call TRBJ2-3; D gene ambiguous. Germline CDR1 SQVTM, CDR2 ANQGSEA. The length of the CDR3 is 11 residues. Trimming took off 4 bases at V and 6 bases at J, with 8 bases between the two ends. The CDR3 sequence: CSVVGPDTQYF. CDR3 bases: TGCAGCGTTGTAGGGCCGGATACGCAGTATTTT.

As DNA, the CDR3 is TGTGCCAGCAGCGTAAGGTTAGGAGACTACACAGATACGCAGTATTTT. Residues: CASSVRLGDYTDTQYF. V usage is TRBV9 and J usage is TRBJ2-3; D is possibly TRBD2 (5 bases). The V end was cut by 1 base, the J end by 2 bases, with 14 bases between. Germline-derived CDR1 and CDR2 are SGDLS and YYNGEE. The CDR3 sequence is 16 residues long.

V gene TRBV5-6 combines with J gene TRBJ2-3; D ambiguous. Germline V lookup: CDR1 SGHDT, CDR2 YYEEEE. V lost 3 bases to trimming and J lost 4 bases, with 6 bases between them. The CDR3 consists of 12 residues. DNA of the CDR3: TGTGCCAGCAGCTACATGGCAGATACGCAGTATTTT. Translating it yields CASSYMADTQYF.

The chain links TRBV6-6 to TRBJ2-7, with 7 bases lining up with TRBD1. J gave up 3 bases and V 7 bases, and 15 bases lay outside the gene matches. CDR3 length: 16 residues. Per the germline V gene, CDR1 is MNHNY and CDR2 is SVGAGI (reference sequence). The CDR3 DNA reads as TGTGCCAGCACGAGGGGGCGTCTGCCCAAGGGCTACGAGCAGTACTTC. The encoded protein is CASTRGRLPKGYEQYF.

V is TRBV30 and J is TRBJ2-1, with TRBD2 matching 10 bases. There are 15 residues in the CDR3. The V and J ends lost 3 bases and 2 bases, in that order; junction bases with no gene match: 4. From germline, CDR1 is GTSNPN and CDR2 SVGIG (reference sequence). The CDR3 reads CAWSSSGSPYNEQFF. The DNA for the CDR3 is TGTGCCTGGAGCTCTAGCGGGAGTCCCTACAATGAGCAGTTCTTC.

This clone has only one observation. Different DNA sequences within this sample yield the same CDR3. This chain connects TRBV6-1 to TRBJ1-1, with TRBD1 matching over 8 bases. Germline V gives CDR1 MNHNS, CDR2 SASEGT. The CDR3 contains 14 residues. V lost 6 bases, J lost 0 bases, and 3 bases stayed unmatched. This CDR3 reads CASSPTGVNTEAFF. The CDR3 coding sequence is TGTGCCAGCAGCCCGACAGGGGTGAACACTGAAGCTTTCTTT.

V and J are TRBV11-3 and TRBJ2-1; 12 bases match TRBD2. Germline V gene lookup returns CDR1 SGHNT and CDR2 YENEEA. Germline trimming cut 1 base from V and 7 bases from J; bases unmatched to any gene: 8. CDR3 length equals 17 residues. The CDR3 spells CASSLGPPSGRGNEQFF. The CDR3 DNA reads as TGTGCCAGCAGCTTAGGCCCTCCTAGCGGGAGGGGTAATGAGCAGTTCTTC.

This rearrangement joins TRBV5-4 to TRBJ2-1; 11 positions match TRBD2. V shed 4 bases, J shed 0 bases, and the junction held 3 bases outside the gene matches. The CDR3 covers 16 residues. From germline, CDR1 is SGHNT and CDR2 YYREEE (reference sequence). The CDR3 DNA follows: TGTGCCAGCAGCCCGACTAGCGGGATCTCCTACAATGAGCAGTTCTTC. This encodes CASSPTSGISYNEQFF.

This clone was picked up one time. V is TRBV5-1 and J is TRBJ2-5, with a possible D match to TRBD2 (6 bases). The CDR3 covers 14 residues. V was clipped by 10 bases and J by 4 bases, with 20 bases between them. Germline CDR1 is SGHRS and CDR2 is YFSETQ. This CDR3 reads CAASTVTGAETQYF. CDR3 DNA: TGCGCCGCCAGCACGGTGACGGGAGCAGAGACCCAGTACTTC.

J is TRBJ2-1 and V is TRBV9; TRBD1 matches at 7 bases. After removal of 0 bases from V and 3 bases from J, the junction contained 6 bases not matched to a gene. The CDR3 is 16 amino acids. CDR1 SGDLS and CDR2 YYNGEE come from the germline V gene. CDR3 coding DNA: TGTGCCAGCAGCGTAGAGCCCGGGACAGTCTACAATGAGCAGTTCTTC. Its translation is CASSVEPGTVYNEQFF. Looking up the rest from reference TRBV9 and TRBJ2-1 gives the full variable domain: DSGVTQTPKHLITATGQRVTLRCSPRSGDLSVYWYQQSLDQGLQFLIQYYNGEERAKGNILERFSAQQFPDLHSELNLSSLELGDSALYFCASSVEPGTVYNEQFFGPGTRLTVL.

The CDR3 DNA follows: TGTGCCAGCAGTGAAGTTGGGTCCTACGAGCAGTACTTC. It translates to CASSEVGSYEQYF. V and J are TRBV6-5 and TRBJ2-7; no definite D call. From germline, CDR1 is MNHEY and CDR2 SVGAGI. The V gene lost 5 bases and the J gene lost 1 base, with 9 bases spanning the gap. The CDR3 extends over 13 amino acids.

The rearrangement joins TRBV30 to TRBJ2-6; D unresolved. The V end lost 4 bases, the J end lost 3 bases, and 4 bases lay between the germline ends. There are 12 residues in the CDR3. Germline CDR1 is GTSNPN and CDR2 is SVGIG (reference sequence). The CDR3 reads CAWNGGANVLTF. CDR3 nucleotide sequence: TGTGCCTGGAACGGTGGGGCCAACGTCCTGACTTTC.

The chain is built from TRBV27 and TRBJ1-1, with 7 nucleotides matching TRBD1. The germline gives CDR1 MNHEY, CDR2 SMNVEV (reference sequence). The ends lost 3 bases at V and 12 bases at J; junction bases unmatched: 7. The CDR3 sequence is 12 residues long. CDR3 nucleotide sequence: TGTGCCAGCAGTTTCACGACAGGGTCCCCTTTCTTT. It codes for CASSFTTGSPFF.

This chain connects TRBV28 to TRBJ1-1; maybe TRBD1 (6 bases). V dropped 6 bases and J dropped 8 bases, with 13 bases sitting between them. The CDR3 is 12 residues long. In germline, CDR1 is MDHEN, CDR2 SYDVKM. The CDR3 DNA reads TGTGCCAGCAGATCAGGACAGCTGGAAGCTTTCTTT. Encoded protein: CASRSGQLEAFF.

The chain couples TRBV10-3 to TRBJ2-7; 8 bases are a match to TRBD1. This CDR3 contains 14 residues. After removal of 6 bases from V and 0 bases from J, the junction contained 4 bases not matched to a gene. Germline V CDR1 and CDR2: ENHRY, SYGVKD. This chain's CDR3 is CAIRGDRNSYEQYF. Written as DNA, the CDR3 is TGTGCCATCAGAGGGGACAGGAACTCCTACGAGCAGTACTTC.

This rearrangement joins TRBV27 to TRBJ2-2; D remains ambiguous. This CDR3 has 10 amino acids. Germline-derived CDR1 and CDR2 are MNHEY and SMNVEV (reference sequence). The V end lost 10 bases, the J end lost 7 bases, and 7 bases lay between the germline ends. The CDR3 nucleotides read TGTGCCATTTCTAACGGGGAGCTGTTTTTT. Translating it yields CAISNGELFF.

This clone came up a few times. The V and J genes are TRBV7-3 and TRBJ2-2; D unclear. Germline V gene lookup returns CDR1 SGHTA and CDR2 FQGTGA. Trimming took 0 bases from V and 4 from J, leaving 3 bases between them. The CDR3 has 13 amino acids. The CDR3 sequence is CASSLTPTGELFF. The CDR3 region has the DNA TGTGCCAGCAGCTTAACTCCCACCGGGGAGCTGTTTTTT.

This rearrangement joins TRBV29-1 to TRBJ1-1; no clear D gene. Germline CDR1 is SQVTM and CDR2 is ANQGSEA. Deletions cut 7 bases from V and 11 bases from J, with 20 bases between. This CDR3 is 12 amino acids long. DNA for the CDR3: TGCAGCGCCCGTGGACGTGCGGTGGGGGCTTTCTTT. As protein: CSARGRAVGAFF.

In its sample, this clone was seen once. J is TRBJ1-1 and V is TRBV5-1; tentative D call: TRBD1 (6 bases). The germline gives CDR1 SGHRS, CDR2 YFSETQ. Trimming left V 3 bases short and J 4 bases short, with 16 bases between. The CDR3 loop spans 15 amino acids. CDR3 DNA: TGCGCCAGCAGCTCAACGGGACAACTTGCCACTGAAGCTTTCTTT. Its protein is CASSSTGQLATEAFF.